The subject of this entry is one T cell receptor (beta chain). Its antigen is unidentified. This record comes from a study of T cell responses to AZD1222 COVID-19 vaccine. Points from the study as a whole: Repertoire samples came only from after the peak T cell response. Donors in the cohort were predominantly white British and more often female, and clonal diversity was possibly underestimated.

Produced via immunoSEQ multiplex PCR; TCRdb's table is partial and in-frame only. The table shows about 120,000 clones, with roughly four fifths occurring only once. Germline CDR1 reads LNHNV; CDR2 reads YYDKDF (reference sequence). V was pared by 0 bases and J by 5 bases, with 17 bases between. The CDR3 extends over 17 amino acids. The source material was peripheral blood, sampled on day 0 of AZD1222 vaccination. The TCR was taken from an adult in good health. The chain is built from TRBV15 and TRBJ1-3; unclear D gene. In DNA form, the CDR3 reads TGTGCCACCAGCAGAGATCGTGTATATCTGGCGAGAAACACCATATATTTT. Protein sequence: CATSRDRVYLARNTIYF.